These T cell receptor beta chains were read from a single sample in a study of Ad26.COV2.S vaccination and SARS-CoV-2 variants. Assay: immunoSEQ multiplex PCR; the TCRdb copy retains only in-frame clones and omits some. The sample lists hundreds of thousands of clones; 87% were seen once. The sequencing here drew on peripheral blood, taken in a trial of Ad26.COV2.S vaccine versus placebo. These receptors were taken from a person between 18 and 60 years old who received the Ad26.COV2.S COVID-19 vaccine or a placebo. Both conserved end residues are part of each CDR3. A D gene is named only where the DNA matches it firmly. Some rows have no size entry. The others give once, few or many, or a class for an expanded clone.

J gene: TRBJ1-3
V gene: TRBV3-1/TRBV3-2
D gene: NA
clone size: NA
CDR3 DNA: TGTGCCAGCAGCCAAGGGCCAGGGACTGGAAACACCATATATTTT
CDR3 protein: CASSQGPGTGNTIYF

J gene: TRBJ1-3
V gene: TRBV6-5
D gene: TRBD1
clone size: NA
CDR3 DNA: TGTGCCAGCAGTCGAGGGACAGGGGGCGGAAACACCATATATTTT
CDR3 protein: CASSRGTGGGNTIYF

J gene: TRBJ2-7
V gene: TRBV27
D gene: NA
clone size: NA
CDR3 DNA: TGTGCCAGCAGTGTGGGGGGGGGACACCCCTACGAGCAGTACTTC
CDR3 protein: CASSVGGGHPYEQYF

J gene: TRBJ1-2
V gene: TRBV7-8
D gene: TRBD1
clone size: NA
CDR3 DNA: TGTGCCAGCACCCTACAACCGGACAGGAGCCGCTATGGCTACACCTTC
CDR3 protein: CASTLQPDRSRYGYTF

J gene: TRBJ1-4
V gene: TRBV4-3
D gene: NA
clone size: NA
CDR3 DNA: TGCGCCAGCAGCCAAGATTGGGGCAGCCCTAGTGAAAAACTGTTTTTT
CDR3 protein: CASSQDWGSPSEKLFF

J gene: TRBJ1-1
V gene: TRBV2
D gene: TRBD1
clone size: NA
CDR3 DNA: TGTGCCAGCAGTGAGCCCTCTACAGGGGGCACTGAAGCTTTCTTT
CDR3 protein: CASSEPSTGGTEAFF

J gene: TRBJ2-7
V gene: TRBV19
D gene: TRBD2
clone size: NA
CDR3 DNA: TGTGCCAGTAGTATTAGCGGGGGCTTCTACGAGCAGTACTTC
CDR3 protein: CASSISGGFYEQYF

J gene: TRBJ2-7
V gene: TRBV11-2
D gene: TRBD1
clone size: NA
CDR3 DNA: TGTGCCAGCAGCCATCTCCAGGGGGTTAGGTCCTACGAGCAGTACTTC
CDR3 protein: CASSHLQGVRSYEQYF

J gene: TRBJ1-2
V gene: TRBV4-1
D gene: NA
clone size: NA
CDR3 DNA: TGCGCCAGCAGCCAAGACAGGGGCTACACCTTC
CDR3 protein: CASSQDRGYTF

J gene: TRBJ2-2
V gene: TRBV4-1
D gene: NA
clone size: NA
CDR3 DNA: TGCGCCAGCAGCCCTATGTCCGGGGAGCTGTTTTTT
CDR3 protein: CASSPMSGELFF

J gene: TRBJ2-5
V gene: TRBV6-6
D gene: NA
clone size: NA
CDR3 DNA: TGTGCCAGCACCCACAGGGTAGGAGAGACCCAGTACTTC
CDR3 protein: CASTHRVGETQYF

J gene: TRBJ1-1
V gene: TRBV29-1
D gene: TRBD1
clone size: NA
CDR3 DNA: TGCAGCGTTCAATTTGGAGGGGGCTGGACTGAAGCTTTCTTT
CDR3 protein: CSVQFGGGWTEAFF

J gene: TRBJ1-2
V gene: TRBV3-1/TRBV3-2
D gene: TRBD1
clone size: once
CDR3 DNA: TGTGCCAGCAGCCTGCGACAGGGTAGCGGGATGGGAGGCTACACCTTC
CDR3 protein: CASSLRQGSGMGGYTF

J gene: TRBJ1-1
V gene: TRBV27
D gene: NA
clone size: once
CDR3 DNA: TGTGCCAGCACCCCAACCCGGTGGGTGGGGAACACTGAAGCTTTCTTT
CDR3 protein: CASTPTRWVGNTEAFF

J gene: TRBJ2-5
V gene: TRBV14
D gene: NA
clone size: NA
CDR3 DNA: TGTGCCAGCAGCCAAGAACCGGGCCCGCTTCAAGAGACCCAGTACTTC
CDR3 protein: CASSQEPGPLQETQYF

J gene: TRBJ1-5
V gene: TRBV23-1
D gene: NA
clone size: NA
CDR3 DNA: TGCGCCAGCAGTCAAGAGGGACTTGATCAGCCCCAGCATTTT
CDR3 protein: CASSQEGLDQPQHF

J gene: TRBJ2-3
V gene: TRBV9
D gene: NA
clone size: NA
CDR3 DNA: TGTGCCAGCAGCGTGTCTGGGACTGGAGATACGCAGTATTTT
CDR3 protein: CASSVSGTGDTQYF

J gene: TRBJ2-5
V gene: TRBV30
D gene: NA
clone size: NA
CDR3 DNA: TGTGCCTGGAGTGTATTTCAGGGAGGTCAAGAGACCCAGTACTTC
CDR3 protein: CAWSVFQGGQETQYF

J gene: TRBJ2-1
V gene: TRBV6-5
D gene: NA
clone size: NA
CDR3 DNA: TGTGCCAGCGGATTACCAGGGAGCTCCTACAATGAGCAGTTCTTC
CDR3 protein: CASGLPGSSYNEQFF

J gene: TRBJ1-1
V gene: TRBV7-2
D gene: NA
clone size: NA
CDR3 DNA: TGTGCCAGCCGAGGGACAGAAGCTTTCTTT
CDR3 protein: CASRGTEAFF

J gene: TRBJ2-3
V gene: TRBV4-2
D gene: TRBD2
clone size: NA
CDR3 DNA: TGTGCCAGCAGCCAGGGTCCTAGCGGGGGGGCCGCAACAGATACGCAGTATTTT
CDR3 protein: CASSQGPSGGAATDTQYF

J gene: TRBJ2-7
V gene: TRBV12-5
D gene: NA
clone size: NA
CDR3 DNA: TGTGCTAGTGGTTTGGCTCCGGGGCGACCTTTCGAGCAGTACTTC
CDR3 protein: CASGLAPGRPFEQYF

J gene: TRBJ1-6
V gene: TRBV6-4
D gene: NA
clone size: NA
CDR3 DNA: TGTGCCAGCATCAGACAAAAGTCTAATTCACCCCTCCACTTT
CDR3 protein: CASIRQKSNSPLHF

J gene: TRBJ2-2
V gene: TRBV19
D gene: TRBD2
clone size: NA
CDR3 DNA: TGTGCCAGTAGTATACGACTAGCGGGGGGTGGCGGGGAGCTGTTTTTT
CDR3 protein: CASSIRLAGGGGELFF

J gene: TRBJ2-5
V gene: TRBV5-6
D gene: NA
clone size: NA
CDR3 DNA: TGTGCCAGCATCCGGGTAGGGGAAGAGACCCAGTACTTC
CDR3 protein: CASIRVGEETQYF

J gene: TRBJ1-2
V gene: TRBV7-8
D gene: NA
clone size: once
CDR3 DNA: TGTGCCAGCAGCTGGAGGGTGGGGGACTATGGCTACACCTTC
CDR3 protein: CASSWRVGDYGYTF

J gene: TRBJ2-7
V gene: TRBV7-3
D gene: TRBD1
clone size: NA
CDR3 DNA: TGTGCCAGCAGTTCCGGACCTCCTCAACAGGGGAACTACGAGCAGTACTTC
CDR3 protein: CASSSGPPQQGNYEQYF

J gene: TRBJ2-5
V gene: TRBV20-1
D gene: TRBD1
clone size: NA
CDR3 DNA: TGCAGTGCTAGTCTTTCTCCCTCGCAACGGGACAGGGGACAGACCCAGTACTTC
CDR3 protein: CSASLSPSQRDRGQTQYF

J gene: TRBJ1-3
V gene: TRBV7-6
D gene: NA
clone size: NA
CDR3 DNA: TGTGCCAGCAGCTTACGGGCGCCGATCTCTGGAAACACCATATATTTT
CDR3 protein: CASSLRAPISGNTIYF

J gene: TRBJ1-1
V gene: TRBV6-5
D gene: NA
clone size: NA
CDR3 DNA: TGTGCCAGCAGTTACGGCCCGGGTCTTAGCACTGAAGCTTTCTTT
CDR3 protein: CASSYGPGLSTEAFF

J gene: TRBJ1-5
V gene: TRBV12-5
D gene: NA
clone size: NA
CDR3 DNA: TGTGCTAGTGGGTCACCCGGGCGGGAGGCCAATCAGCCCCAGCATTTT
CDR3 protein: CASGSPGREANQPQHF

J gene: TRBJ1-1
V gene: TRBV5-4
D gene: NA
clone size: NA
CDR3 DNA: TGTGCCAGCAGCGTGGGATCGGGCACTGAAGCTTTCTTT
CDR3 protein: CASSVGSGTEAFF

J gene: TRBJ2-2
V gene: TRBV7-8
D gene: TRBD2
clone size: NA
CDR3 DNA: TGTGCCAGCAGCTTAGCGCGACTAGCGGGGGGGTACCCGAACACCGGGGAGCTGTTTTTT
CDR3 protein: CASSLARLAGGYPNTGELFF

J gene: TRBJ1-4
V gene: TRBV19
D gene: TRBD1
clone size: NA
CDR3 DNA: TGTGCCAGTAGTATAGCCGGACAGGGAAAACTGTTTTTT
CDR3 protein: CASSIAGQGKLFF

J gene: TRBJ2-3
V gene: TRBV16
D gene: NA
clone size: NA
CDR3 DNA: TGTGCCAGCAGCCAATCGTCTACTCTCGGGGCAGATACGCAGTATTTT
CDR3 protein: CASSQSSTLGADTQYF

J gene: TRBJ2-7
V gene: TRBV19
D gene: NA
clone size: NA
CDR3 DNA: TGTGCCAGTAGTATCGAGGCAGACTACGAGCAGTACTTC
CDR3 protein: CASSIEADYEQYF

J gene: TRBJ1-1
V gene: TRBV21-1
D gene: NA
clone size: NA
CDR3 DNA: TGTGCCAGCGCCCCCGGGGACAGGGAATACACTGAAGCTTTCTTT
CDR3 protein: CASAPGDREYTEAFF

J gene: TRBJ1-4
V gene: TRBV2
D gene: NA
clone size: NA
CDR3 DNA: TGTGCCAGCAGTCTGGACGGATTTAATGAAAAACTGTTTTTT
CDR3 protein: CASSLDGFNEKLFF

J gene: TRBJ1-3
V gene: TRBV7-2
D gene: NA
clone size: NA
CDR3 DNA: TGTGCCAGCAGCTTAGTTCAGGGTTCTGGAAACACCATATATTTT
CDR3 protein: CASSLVQGSGNTIYF

J gene: TRBJ2-4
V gene: TRBV7-6
D gene: NA
clone size: NA
CDR3 DNA: TGTGCCAGCAGCCCCGATCTTGGGGTAAACATTCAGTACTTC
CDR3 protein: CASSPDLGVNIQYF

J gene: TRBJ2-7
V gene: TRBV6-4
D gene: NA
clone size: NA
CDR3 DNA: TGTGCCAGCCCTAGGAAAACTAGTCACTCCTACGAGCAGTACTTC
CDR3 protein: CASPRKTSHSYEQYF

J gene: TRBJ1-1
V gene: TRBV4-2
D gene: NA
clone size: few
CDR3 DNA: TGTGCCAGCAGCCAAGCCCAAAGGGGGTCTGAAGCTTTCTTT
CDR3 protein: CASSQAQRGSEAFF